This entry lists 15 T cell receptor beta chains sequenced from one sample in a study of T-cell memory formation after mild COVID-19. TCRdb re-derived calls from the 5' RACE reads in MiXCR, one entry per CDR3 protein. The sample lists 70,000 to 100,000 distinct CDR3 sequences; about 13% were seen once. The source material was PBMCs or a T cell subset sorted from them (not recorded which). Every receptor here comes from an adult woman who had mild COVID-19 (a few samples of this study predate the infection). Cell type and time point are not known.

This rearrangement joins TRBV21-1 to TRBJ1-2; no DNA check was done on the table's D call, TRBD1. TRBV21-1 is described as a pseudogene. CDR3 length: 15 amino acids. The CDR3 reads CASSLAPDLAYGYTF. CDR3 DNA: TGTGCCAGCAGCCTTGCCCCAGACCTAGCCTATGGCTACACCTTC.

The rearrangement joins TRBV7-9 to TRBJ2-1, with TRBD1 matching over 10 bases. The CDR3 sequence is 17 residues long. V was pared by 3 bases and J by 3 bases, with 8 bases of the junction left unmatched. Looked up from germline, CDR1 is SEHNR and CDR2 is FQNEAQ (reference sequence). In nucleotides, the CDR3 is TGTGCCAGCAGCTTCCCTAGGGGGACAGGGGACTACAATGAGCAGTTCTTC. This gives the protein CASSFPRGTGDYNEQFF.

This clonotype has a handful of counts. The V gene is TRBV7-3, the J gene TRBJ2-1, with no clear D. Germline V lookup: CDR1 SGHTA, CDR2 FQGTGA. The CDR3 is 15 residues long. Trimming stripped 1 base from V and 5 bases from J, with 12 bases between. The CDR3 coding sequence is TGTGCCAGCAGCTTAAATCTGTACAGAGACAATGAGCAGTTCTTC. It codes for CASSLNLYRDNEQFF.

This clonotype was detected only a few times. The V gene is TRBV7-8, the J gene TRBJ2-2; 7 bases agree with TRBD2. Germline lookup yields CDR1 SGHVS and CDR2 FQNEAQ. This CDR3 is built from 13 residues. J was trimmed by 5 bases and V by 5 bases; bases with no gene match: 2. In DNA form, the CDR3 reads TGTGCCAGCAGCATCGGGGGGACCGGGGAGCTGTTTTTT. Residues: CASSIGGTGELFF.

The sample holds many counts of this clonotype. Here the CDR3 DNA reads TGTGCCAGCAGTGAACCCACCGGGACAGGGGCGTACGAGCAGTACTTC. Translation: CASSEPTGTGAYEQYF. The rearrangement links TRBV6-1 to TRBJ2-7; 10 bases align to TRBD1. CDR1 MNHNS and CDR2 SASEGT come from the germline V gene. The CDR3 contains 16 residues. V shed 2 bases, J shed 4 bases, and the junction held 8 bases outside the gene matches.

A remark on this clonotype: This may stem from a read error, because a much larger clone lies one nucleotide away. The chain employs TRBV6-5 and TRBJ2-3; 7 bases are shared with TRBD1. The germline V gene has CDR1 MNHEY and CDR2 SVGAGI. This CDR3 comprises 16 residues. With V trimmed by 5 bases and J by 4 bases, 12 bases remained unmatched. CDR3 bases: TGTGCCAGCAGTCAATCGCCACAGGGGAGAGCAGATACGCAGTATTTT. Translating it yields CASSQSPQGRADTQYF.

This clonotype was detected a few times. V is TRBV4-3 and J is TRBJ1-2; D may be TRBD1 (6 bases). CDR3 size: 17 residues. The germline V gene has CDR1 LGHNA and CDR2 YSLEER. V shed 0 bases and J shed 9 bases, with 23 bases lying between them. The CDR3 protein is CASSQDSKGGVGTSYTF. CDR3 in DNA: TGCGCCAGCAGCCAAGATTCTAAGGGGGGCGTCGGCACTAGCTACACCTTC.

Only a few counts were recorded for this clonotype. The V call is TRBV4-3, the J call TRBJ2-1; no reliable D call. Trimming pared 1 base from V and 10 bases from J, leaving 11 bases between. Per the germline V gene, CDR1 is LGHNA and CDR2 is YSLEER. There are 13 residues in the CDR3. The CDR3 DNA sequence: TGCGCCAGCAGCCAAGGCAGGTTTCGGGAGCAGTTCTTC. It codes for CASSQGRFREQFF.

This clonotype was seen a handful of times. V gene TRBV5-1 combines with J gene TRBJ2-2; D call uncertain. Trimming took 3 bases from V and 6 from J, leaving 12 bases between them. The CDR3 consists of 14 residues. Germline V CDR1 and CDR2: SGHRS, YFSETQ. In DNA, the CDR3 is TGCGCCAGCAGCTCCCCCCCCGGAGCCGGGGAGCTGTTTTTT. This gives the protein CASSSPPGAGELFF.

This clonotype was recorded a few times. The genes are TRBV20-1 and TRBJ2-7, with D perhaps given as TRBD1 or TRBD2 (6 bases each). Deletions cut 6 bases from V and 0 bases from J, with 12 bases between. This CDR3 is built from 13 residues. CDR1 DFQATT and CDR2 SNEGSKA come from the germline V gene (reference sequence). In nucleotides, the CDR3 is TGCAGTGCGGGGGGACACTTCTCCTACGAGCAGTACTTC. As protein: CSAGGHFSYEQYF.

The DNA of the CDR3 is TGTGCCAGCAGCTTAGATAGTGGGACAGGGGGCCGCACTGAAGCTTTCTTT. It encodes CASSLDSGTGGRTEAFF. This sequence joins TRBV7-8 and TRBJ1-1, with 12 bases lining up with TRBD1. Germline V gene data show CDR1 as SGHVS and CDR2 as FQNEAQ. Losses at the gene ends were 1 base for V and 4 bases for J; bases not matched to a gene: 7. This CDR3 is 17 amino acids long.

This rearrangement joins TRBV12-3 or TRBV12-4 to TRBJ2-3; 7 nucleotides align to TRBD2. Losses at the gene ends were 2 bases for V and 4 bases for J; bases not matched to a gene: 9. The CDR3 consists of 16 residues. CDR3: CASSLRRGGLADTQYF. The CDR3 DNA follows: TGTGCCAGCAGTTTAAGGAGGGGAGGGTTGGCAGATACGCAGTATTTT.

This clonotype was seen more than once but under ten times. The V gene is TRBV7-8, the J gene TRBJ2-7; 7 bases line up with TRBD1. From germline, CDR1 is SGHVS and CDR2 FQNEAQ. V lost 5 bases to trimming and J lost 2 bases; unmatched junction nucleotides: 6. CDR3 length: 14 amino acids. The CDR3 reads CASSATGSTYEQYF. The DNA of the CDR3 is TGTGCCAGCAGCGCGACAGGGTCCACCTACGAGCAGTACTTC.

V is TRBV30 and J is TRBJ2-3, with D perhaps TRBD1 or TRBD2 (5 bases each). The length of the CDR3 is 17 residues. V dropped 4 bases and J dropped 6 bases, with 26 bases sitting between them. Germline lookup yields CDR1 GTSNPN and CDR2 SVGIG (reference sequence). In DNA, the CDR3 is TGTGCCTGGAACTCCTGGGGGAGCGGACTCTCCCCGGATACGCAGTATTTT. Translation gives CAWNSWGSGLSPDTQYF.

CDR3 coding DNA: TGCGCCAGCAGCCCACCGACTCTAGACACCTTGAACACTGAAGCTTTCTTT. Translated: CASSPPTLDTLNTEAFF. The chain combines TRBV5-1 with TRBJ1-1, with no clear D. The CDR3 consists of 17 residues. V lost 4 bases and J 0 bases, leaving 19 bases between the germline ends. CDR1 is SGHRS and CDR2 is YFSETQ in the germline V gene.